The 26 T cell receptor beta chains reported below all come from one sample, sequenced in a study of shared clonotypes between healthy human individuals. As defined, naive CD8 cells were CD45RO-negative and positively selected for CCR7, with terminally differentiated effector memory CD45RA+ cells excluded. The data were produced by immunoSEQ multiplex PCR, yet TCRdb's version contains in-frame clones alone and is incomplete. Here the sample spans about 2 million clones, about 95% being singletons. Sequencing input: naive CD8+ T cells sorted from blood. Receptors were obtained from a man in his late teens or twenties in good health.

The genes are TRBV5-6 and TRBJ2-4; D is possibly TRBD1 (6 bases). Trimming took off 0 bases at V and 2 bases at J, with 15 bases between the two ends. CDR1 and CDR2 (germline): SGHDT, YYEEEE. CDR3 length equals 17 residues. CDR3 protein: CASSLGQGIGTKNIQYF. CDR3 nucleotide sequence: TGTGCCAGCAGCTTGGGTCAGGGGATCGGGACCAAAAACATTCAGTACTTC.

This clone was recorded only once. The same CDR3 also results from other DNA sequences found in this sample. Here the CDR3 DNA reads TGTGCCAGCAGTCTGACAGGTTTCTACGAGCAGTACTTC. Translated, it gives CASSLTGFYEQYF. This sequence joins TRBV27 and TRBJ2-7; TRBD1 might be the D (6 bases). Looked up from germline, CDR1 is MNHEY and CDR2 is SMNVEV (reference sequence). The CDR3 is 13 amino acids. V was clipped by 5 bases and J by 3 bases, with 11 bases between them.

The chain recombines TRBV7-8 with TRBJ2-7; tentative D call: TRBD2 (5 bases). The V end lost 5 bases, the J end lost 0 bases, and 11 bases lay between the germline ends. Germline V gene sequence: CDR1 SGHVS, CDR2 FQNEAQ. The CDR3 spans 14 residues. Here the CDR3 DNA reads TGTGCCAGCAGCGCGCCTAGCAGCTCCTACGAGCAGTACTTC. Amino acid sequence: CASSAPSSSYEQYF.

This sequence joins TRBV27 and TRBJ2-7; maybe TRBD1 (5 bases). The CDR3 runs 14 residues. Trimming cost V 2 bases and J 5 bases, with 13 bases left between them. The germline V gene encodes CDR1 MNHEY and CDR2 SMNVEV (reference sequence). The CDR3 protein is CASSLVGAPNEQYF. The CDR3 bases are TGTGCCAGCAGTTTAGTAGGGGCCCCCAACGAGCAGTACTTC.

The chain has TRBV12-2 and TRBJ1-2. TRBV12-2 is recorded as a pseudogene. The CDR3 is made up of 12 amino acids. The CDR3 region has the DNA TGTGCAAGTCGCCCCGGATGGACTGGCTACACCTTC. It translates to CASRPGWTGYTF.

The chain uses TRBV6-5 and TRBJ2-5, with TRBD1 identical over 7 bases. Germline-derived CDR1 and CDR2 are MNHEY and SVGAGI. After removal of 9 bases from V and 2 bases from J, the junction contained 3 bases not matched to a gene. This CDR3 has 12 amino acids. Written as DNA, the CDR3 is TGTGCCAGTGGACAGGTACAAGAGACCCAGTACTTC. This encodes CASGQVQETQYF.

Only one count was recorded for this clone. In the same sample, other DNA sequences code for this CDR3. The chain joins TRBV7-9 to TRBJ1-2, with TRBD1 matching over 8 bases. CDR3 length: 12 amino acids. CDR1 SEHNR and CDR2 FQNEAQ come from the germline V gene (reference sequence). With 5 bases clipped from V and 8 bases from J, the junction kept 4 bases outside the gene matches. DNA for the CDR3: TGTGCCAGCAGCCCGGACAGGGACGGCTACACCTTC. Encoded protein: CASSPDRDGYTF.

The V call is TRBV7-9, the J call TRBJ1-2; D gene uncertain. Per germline, CDR1 SEHNR and CDR2 FQNEAQ (reference sequence). CDR3 size: 13 residues. Between the trimmed V and J ends, which lost 5 bases and 5 bases, there was a span of 12 bases. This CDR3 is CASSPNTAYGYTF. For the CDR3, the DNA is TGTGCCAGCAGCCCTAATACAGCTTATGGCTACACCTTC.

The chain is built from TRBV6-6 and TRBJ1-3; the D is unclear. This CDR3 contains 12 residues. Germline CDR1 is MNHNY and CDR2 is SVGAGI (reference sequence). V lost 2 bases to trimming and J lost 3 bases, with 2 bases between them. The CDR3 loop is CASSYHGNTIYF. As DNA, the CDR3 is TGTGCCAGCAGTTACCATGGAAACACCATATATTTT.

The genes are TRBV5-1 and TRBJ1-4, with 9 bases that match TRBD1. Trimming removed 2 bases from V and 8 bases from J; junction bases left unmatched: 4. CDR3 length: 14 residues. In germline, CDR1 is SGHRS, CDR2 YFSETQ. CDR3 region: CASSFTGGVEKLFF. CDR3 nucleotides: TGCGCCAGCAGCTTCACAGGGGGCGTGGAAAAACTGTTTTTT.

About this clone itself: An end of the junction differs from the germline gene, which may be a read error. The chain carries TRBV11-2 and TRBJ1-2; weak D call: TRBD1 (5 bases). The germline V gene has CDR1 SGHAT and CDR2 FQNNGV. The CDR3 sequence is 12 residues long. This chain's CDR3 is CASSLAWGQPNF. Written as DNA, the CDR3 is TGTGCCAGCAGCTTAGCCTGGGGCCAGCCGAATTTC.

This chain links TRBV6-1 with TRBJ2-7; 7 bases agree with TRBD1. The V gene end was trimmed by 5 bases and the J gene end by 6 bases; junction bases not matched to a gene: 4. The length of the CDR3 is 12 residues. Per germline, CDR1 MNHNS and CDR2 SASEGT. CDR3 nucleotides: TGTGCCAGCAGTAGCCACAGGGGCGAGCAGTACTTC. It translates to CASSSHRGEQYF.

The gene calls are TRBV7-9 and TRBJ2-5; tentative D call: TRBD1 (6 bases). CDR3 length equals 15 residues. Trimming removed 7 bases at V and 5 bases at J, with 20 bases between. Germline CDR1 and CDR2: SEHNR and FQNEAQ (reference sequence). As DNA, the CDR3 is TGTGCCAGCATCCACGCCAGGGGCCAGGGGGAGACCCAGTACTTC. Its protein is CASIHARGQGETQYF.

The J gene is TRBJ2-7, the V gene TRBV13; maybe TRBD1 (7 bases). Germline CDR1 and CDR2: PRHDT and FYEKMQ (reference sequence). Trimming shortened V by 8 bases and J by 2 bases, and 16 bases separated the two germline ends. This CDR3 comprises 14 residues. CDR3 nucleotide sequence: TGTGCCAGCTATATTTCAGGGGGGACCTACGAGCAGTACTTC. The encoded protein is CASYISGGTYEQYF. Filled out from reference TRBV13 and TRBJ2-7, the complete variable domain reads AAGVIQSPRHLIKEKRETATLKCYPIPRHDTVYWYQQGPGQDPQFLISFYEKMQSDKGSIPDRFSAQQFSDYHSELNMSSLELGDSALYFCASYISGGTYEQYFGPGTRLTVT.

This chain uses TRBV13 with TRBJ2-7; either TRBD1 or TRBD2 may supply D (5 bases each). The CDR3 consists of 15 residues. CDR1 is PRHDT, CDR2 FYEKMQ, per germline (reference sequence). Trimming pared 4 bases from V and 2 bases from J, leaving 15 bases between. This CDR3 reads CASSSPDSGTYEQYF. Written as DNA, the CDR3 is TGTGCCAGCAGCTCCCCAGACAGCGGTACCTACGAGCAGTACTTC.

J is TRBJ2-7 and V is TRBV5-1, with 9 positions matching TRBD1. Germline V gene data show CDR1 as SGHRS and CDR2 as YFSETQ. The V and J ends lost 0 bases and 5 bases, in that order; junction bases with no gene match: 9. The CDR3 has 16 amino acids. CDR3 residues: CASSLGLGQGVHEQYF. The CDR3 DNA reads as TGCGCCAGCAGCTTGGGACTGGGACAGGGTGTCCACGAGCAGTACTTC.

The CDR3 DNA sequence: TGTGCCAGCAGCTCAGGCGGGACGGAGCTCTATGGCTACACCTTC. Its translation: CASSSGGTELYGYTF. The V and J genes are TRBV7-9 and TRBJ1-2, with D maybe TRBD1 (5 bases). V dropped 4 bases and J dropped 4 bases, with 16 bases sitting between them. Germline values: CDR1 SEHNR, CDR2 FQNEAQ (reference sequence). CDR3 length: 15 residues.

The chain combines TRBV4-1 with TRBJ2-7; D not resolved. CDR3 length: 13 amino acids. V was shortened by 3 bases and J by 3 bases, with 9 bases between the two germline ends. Germline CDR1 is MGHRA and CDR2 is YSYEKL. The CDR3, as DNA: TGCGCCAGCAGCCAGAATACATTCTACGAGCAGTACTTC. It translates to CASSQNTFYEQYF.

This clone appeared once. Other DNA sequences in this specimen translate into the identical CDR3. The chain links TRBV7-9 to TRBJ2-6; no definite D call. V was shortened by 2 bases and J by 0 bases, with 5 bases between the two germline ends. There are 15 residues in the CDR3. Germline lookup yields CDR1 SEHNR and CDR2 FQNEAQ (reference sequence). CDR3 nucleotide sequence: TGTGCCAGCAGCTTATCAGGCTCTGGGGCCAACGTCCTGACTTTC. This sequence encodes CASSLSGSGANVLTF. The full variable domain, rest sourced from reference TRBV7-9 and TRBJ2-6, is DTGVSQNPRHKITKRGQNVTFRCDPISEHNRLYWYRQTLGQGPEFLTYFQNEAQLEKSRLLSDRFSAERPKGSFSTLEIQRTEQGDSAMYLCASSLSGSGANVLTFGAGSRLTVL.

This clone occurred a few times. The chain combines TRBV6-5 with TRBJ2-3, with a possible D match to TRBD2 (5 bases). Trimming shortened V by 3 bases and J by 4 bases, and 8 bases separated the two germline ends. The CDR3 runs 13 residues. The germline gives CDR1 MNHEY, CDR2 SVGAGI. CDR3 sequence: CASSYGEPDTQYF. Written as DNA, the CDR3 is TGTGCCAGCAGTTATGGGGAGCCAGATACGCAGTATTTT.

The chain combines TRBV5-1 with TRBJ2-7; D is unclear. Germline loops: CDR1 SGHRS, CDR2 YFSETQ. This CDR3 comprises 15 residues. V lost 0 bases and J lost 3, with 13 bases in between. CDR3 in DNA: TGCGCCAGCAGCTTGGACACGTCCCCAGGCTACGAGCAGTACTTC. Its protein is CASSLDTSPGYEQYF. Complete variable domain (other parts from reference TRBV5-1 and TRBJ2-7): KAGVTQTPRYLIKTRGQQVTLSCSPISGHRSVSWYQQTPGQGLQFLFEYFSETQRNKGNFPGRFSGRQFSNSRSEMNVSTLELGDSALYLCASSLDTSPGYEQYFGPGTRLTVT.

The chain joins TRBV5-1 to TRBJ2-5; 9 nucleotides align to TRBD1. The CDR3 extends over 15 amino acids. The germline gives CDR1 SGHRS, CDR2 YFSETQ. Germline trimming cut 4 bases from V and 5 bases from J; bases unmatched to any gene: 9. In DNA, the CDR3 is TGCGCCAGCAGCCAGGGGACAGGGATACTGGAGACCCAGTACTTC. Encoded protein: CASSQGTGILETQYF.

The CDR3 here is CASSLITVAGIETQYF. In DNA, the CDR3 is TGTGCCAGCAGTTTAATAACAGTGGCAGGGATCGAGACCCAGTACTTC. The V and J genes are TRBV27 and TRBJ2-5; TRBD1 is a possible D gene (5 bases). The CDR3 consists of 16 residues. The germline V gene has CDR1 MNHEY and CDR2 SMNVEV (reference sequence). Trimming shortened V by 2 bases and J by 5 bases, and 18 bases separated the two germline ends.

J is TRBJ1-4 and V is TRBV7-9, with D unresolved. V dropped 5 bases and J dropped 7 bases, with 14 bases sitting between them. The CDR3 loop spans 14 amino acids. Germline CDR1 is SEHNR and CDR2 is FQNEAQ (reference sequence). CDR3: CASSADPGGEKLFF. The CDR3 DNA reads as TGTGCCAGCAGCGCGGATCCAGGCGGTGAAAAACTGTTTTTT.

This rearrangement joins TRBV16 to TRBJ1-1, with 8 bases aligning to TRBD1. The CDR3 is 15 amino acids. Per the germline V gene, CDR1 is KGHSY and CDR2 is FQNENV. Trimming took 0 bases from V and 7 from J; bases not matched to a gene: 7. CDR3 residues: CASSQSQGAEGEAFF. As DNA, the CDR3 is TGTGCCAGCAGCCAATCCCAGGGGGCGGAGGGTGAAGCTTTCTTT.

About this clone itself: Other DNA sequences within the sample encode an identical CDR3. The rearrangement uses TRBV27 and TRBJ2-7; D tentatively fits TRBD1 or TRBD2 (5 bases each). Trimming removed 6 bases from V and 2 bases from J, with 5 bases in between. Germline lookup yields CDR1 MNHEY and CDR2 SMNVEV (reference sequence). The CDR3 sequence is 11 residues long. The DNA for the CDR3 is TGTGCCAGCAGGGGACCCTACGAGCAGTACTTC. This encodes CASRGPYEQYF.